This T cell receptor beta chain was captured by sequencing in a study of blood T cell repertoires in COVID-19. Across the study: Some COVID-19 samples were acute and others convalescent; all came from the United States, Italy and Spain. Sources were T cells, B-cell-depleted T cells, or PBMCs; the material itself was cDNA or gDNA.

The V end lost 4 bases, the J end lost 3 bases, and 13 bases lay between the germline ends. Germline assignment: CDR1 SGHRS and CDR2 YFSETQ. This CDR3 region has 15 residues. This clone has a single count. Original processing methods: How many nucleated cells were present was estimated from reference gene primer amplification. Libraries were prepared by immunoSEQ multiplex PCR; TCRdb keeps only in-frame clonotypes and omits some of them. V and J calls and clone size are those listed in that table; D and trimming were worked out from the DNA. Among 200,000 to 300,000 clones listed, about 85% were seen once.

The TCR originated in a man in his 60s with acute or convalescent COVID-19. V and J are TRBV5-1 and TRBJ1-4, with a weak D call TRBD1 (6 bases). Specimen: peripheral blood. CDR3 sequence: CASSPGGPSNEKLFF. For the CDR3, the DNA is TGCGCCAGCAGCCCGGGGGGGCCTTCTAATGAAAAACTGTTTTTT.